Given below is one T cell receptor beta chain in context. This entry belongs to a study of T-cell reconstitution after alpha-beta-depleted transplantation in children. J lost 2 bases, V lost 7 bases, and 8 bases had no gene match. There are 15 residues in the CDR3. Researchers prepared the TCRbeta library using unique molecular identifiers, the study reports. Each CDR3 protein is one row after TCRdb ran MiXCR on the PCR reads. Here the sample spans some 530,000 distinct CDR3 sequences, 9.5% to 15% being singletons. The specimen comprised PBMCs from the stem cell graft donor, sampled from the stem cell graft. The sequence was obtained from a human donor who donated a stem cell graft to a child with combined immunodeficiency. The rearrangement joins TRBV12-3 or TRBV12-4 to TRBJ2-7; TRBD2 aligns across 10 bases. Here the CDR3 DNA reads TGTGCCAGCACCCGAGCCCTAGCGGGAGCCTACGAGCAGTACTTC. Encoded protein: CASTRALAGAYEQYF.